These 15 T cell receptor beta chains originate from one sample sequenced in a study of quantifying T cell responses using KT2 cells (dated by TCRdb to 2016 to 2017). Regarding the study in general: RNA was DNase-treated and reverse transcribed with TCR alpha and beta constant-region primers, mostly using SuperScript III.

Library method: UMI-ligation and nested PCR. For sequencing, an Illumina MiSeq was employed. A single-stranded oligonucleotide carrying the Illumina SP2 sequence and a UMI was ligated to the cDNA 3' end using T4 RNA ligase 1. PCR1 ran around 4 cycles (98°C 15 s, 69°C 30 s, 72°C 40 s); the beta primer was an equimolar mix of RC1.1 and RC1.2 covering TRBC1 and TRBC2. TCRdb reanalyzed the raw reads on its own, using fastp at Q25 for trimming and MiXCR for clone calling, and kept in-frame beta chains. One record per CDR3 amino acid sequence lists the most common genes and DNA. The sample yields 40,000 to 50,000 distinct CDR3 sequences; 17% were counted once. Less than 50% of the sample is held by the ten biggest clonotypes. Input material: PBMCs spiked with cells of the T cell clone KT2. The receptors were gathered from a human donor.

The chain joins TRBV4-1 to TRBJ1-2, with D possibly being TRBD1 (6 bases). Per the germline V gene, CDR1 is MGHRA and CDR2 is YSYEKL. The CDR3 length is 14 residues. The germline V and J ends were trimmed by 3 bases and 0 bases, with 8 bases remaining between them. The CDR3 sequence: CASSQGAANYGYTF. Here the CDR3 DNA reads TGCGCCAGCAGCCAGGGGGCAGCTAACTATGGCTACACCTTC.

The rearrangement joins TRBV3-1 to TRBJ2-7, with D unresolved. Per the germline V gene, CDR1 is LGHDT and CDR2 is YNNKEL (reference sequence). Trimming removed 0 bases from V and 3 bases from J, with 12 bases in between. The CDR3 length is 15 residues. CDR3 sequence reads: CASSQDLDLNYEQYF. The DNA of the CDR3 is TGTGCCAGCAGCCAAGATCTGGATTTAAACTACGAGCAGTACTTC.

The chain uses TRBV5-1 and TRBJ1-1; 8 nucleotides match TRBD1. Germline CDR1 is SGHRS and CDR2 is YFSETQ. The CDR3 length is 17 residues. Trimming cost V 2 bases and J 0 bases; bases outside gene matches: 9. The CDR3 is CASSLMTGARMNTEAFF. DNA for the CDR3: TGCGCCAGCAGCTTAATGACAGGGGCCCGGATGAACACTGAAGCTTTCTTT.

This clonotype came up a few times. This chain connects TRBV2 to TRBJ1-1; D perhaps matches TRBD1 (6 bases). V was shortened by 5 bases and J by 0 bases, with 13 bases between the two germline ends. The CDR3 has 15 amino acids. Germline CDR1 reads SNHLY; CDR2 reads FYNNEI. The DNA of the CDR3 is TGTGCCAGCAGTCCACGCAGGGGAATGAACACTGAAGCTTTCTTT. Protein: CASSPRRGMNTEAFF.

This clonotype was recorded a few times. The V and J genes are TRBV12-3 or TRBV12-4 and TRBJ2-3, with D unclear. The length of the CDR3 is 12 residues. Trimming removed 6 bases from V and 4 bases from J, with 8 bases in between. The CDR3 nucleotides read TGTGCCAGCAGCCCCACTTCAGATACGCAGTATTTT. Protein product: CASSPTSDTQYF.

This clonotype was detected ten times or more. This chain connects TRBV5-6 to TRBJ1-4, with unresolved D. Trimming shortened V by 0 bases and J by 4 bases, and 1 base separated the two germline ends. Germline loops: CDR1 SGHDT, CDR2 YYEEEE. The CDR3 has 12 amino acids. The CDR3 DNA follows: TGTGCCAGCAGCTTGGTTAATGAAAAACTGTTTTTT. It translates to CASSLVNEKLFF.

The CDR3 coding sequence is TGTGCCAGCAGTTTATTGGCAGGTCAAAACATTCAGTACTTC. As protein: CASSLLAGQNIQYF. The rearrangement uses TRBV27 and TRBJ2-4; D gene unclear. V dropped 1 base and J dropped 5 bases, with 9 bases sitting between them. This CDR3 comprises 14 residues. The V gene's germline CDR1 is MNHEY and CDR2 SMNVEV (reference sequence).

This clonotype was counted only a few times. Sequence at one end of the junction differs from germline and may be a read error. The CDR3 nucleotides read TGTGCCAGCAGTTTAGCGACGGCGGGAGTAAAAGGCTTC. This translates into CASSLATAGVKGF. The V call is TRBV12-3 or TRBV12-4, the J call TRBJ2-1; 7 bases match TRBD2. The CDR3 runs 13 residues.

The V gene is TRBV20-1, the J gene TRBJ1-2; weak D call: TRBD1 (5 bases). Germline-derived CDR1 and CDR2 are DFQATT and SNEGSKA (reference sequence). Trimming took off 5 bases at V and 4 bases at J, with 11 bases between the two ends. The length of the CDR3 is 12 residues. The DNA of the CDR3 is TGCAGTGCTTCAGGGTGGGCCTATGGCTACACCTTC. The encoded protein is CSASGWAYGYTF.

The rearrangement uses TRBV20-1 and TRBJ2-7; D is undetermined. The CDR3 is 13 residues long. The V gene's germline CDR1 is DFQATT and CDR2 SNEGSKA (reference sequence). V gave up 5 bases and J gave up 0 bases, with 11 bases separating them. As DNA, the CDR3 is TGCAGTGCTTCCTATCCTAGCTCCTACGAGCAGTACTTC. Translated, it gives CSASYPSSYEQYF.

This clonotype was counted ten times or more. This chain joins TRBV18 and TRBJ2-1; TRBD2 aligns across 8 bases. V lost 9 bases and J lost 8; bases outside the gene matches: 6. Germline assignment: CDR1 KGHSH and CDR2 LQKENI. The CDR3 has 12 amino acids. CDR3 loop: CASSGGPDEQFF. The CDR3 DNA follows: TGTGCCAGTTCGGGAGGGCCCGATGAGCAGTTCTTC.

The rearrangement links TRBV20-1 to TRBJ2-7; TRBD1 matches at 9 bases. The V gene's germline CDR1 is DFQATT and CDR2 SNEGSKA (reference sequence). V trimming: 3 bases; J trimming: 3 bases; junction bases outside the gene matches: 9. The CDR3 is 15 residues long. CDR3 in DNA: TGCAGTGCTAGGGGCCTGGGGACAGGGTTCTACGAGCAGTACTTC. Residues: CSARGLGTGFYEQYF.

The sample holds a few counts of this clonotype. The chain combines TRBV11-3 with TRBJ1-1; D uncertain. V was cut by 8 bases and J by 1 base, with 20 bases left in between. This CDR3 comprises 16 residues. From germline, CDR1 is SGHNT and CDR2 YENEEA. Here the CDR3 DNA reads TGTGCCAGCTACGTGGTAAAGGGTCGGGGGAACACTGAAGCTTTCTTT. Translated, it gives CASYVVKGRGNTEAFF.

This clonotype is medium-sized in the sample. The rearrangement joins TRBV5-1 to TRBJ2-3; 7 nucleotides match TRBD1. CDR3 size: 14 residues. J gave up 2 bases and V 3 bases, and 3 bases lay outside the gene matches. The germline CDR1 and CDR2 sequences are SGHRS and YFSETQ. The CDR3 is CASSSGQTTDTQYF. CDR3 bases: TGCGCCAGCAGCTCGGGACAGACCACAGATACGCAGTATTTT.

This clonotype came up a few times. The V and J genes are TRBV11-2 and TRBJ2-7; D ambiguous. This CDR3 spans 11 amino acids. The V gene lost 3 bases and the J gene lost 5 bases, with 5 bases spanning the gap. CDR1 SGHAT and CDR2 FQNNGV come from the germline V gene. Here the CDR3 reads CASSFIDEQYF. The DNA for the CDR3 is TGTGCCAGCAGCTTTATTGACGAGCAGTACTTC.